These 22 T cell receptor beta chains were all obtained from the same sample, sequenced in a study of OX40 agonist ivuxolimab in advanced cancers. The protocol was immunoSEQ multiplex PCR, while the TCRdb copy is restricted to in-frame clones and leaves out a portion. This table has about 77,000 clones, more than 65% appearing once. The sequenced sample was CD4+ or CD8+ T cells sorted from blood, obtained in a trial of the OX40 agonist ivuxolimab. The receptor set was obtained from an adult with an advanced solid tumor such as melanoma, head and neck, liver or kidney cancer.

The V gene is TRBV6-5, the J gene TRBJ1-5, with 11 nucleotides matching TRBD1. The CDR3 runs 15 residues. Germline CDR1 reads MNHEY; CDR2 reads SVGAGI. The V gene end was trimmed by 8 bases and the J gene end by 2 bases; junction bases not matched to a gene: 5. This CDR3 is CASADRGLGNQPQHF. The CDR3 coding sequence is TGTGCCAGCGCGGACAGGGGGCTCGGCAATCAGCCCCAGCATTTT.

CDR3 region: CASSYSYGNNEQFF. CDR3 nucleotide sequence: TGTGCCAGCAGTTACTCCTACGGGAACAATGAGCAGTTCTTC. This chain connects TRBV6-5 to TRBJ2-1; tentatively, D is TRBD2 (5 bases). The CDR3 is 14 amino acids. The V end lost 0 bases, the J end lost 5 bases, and 8 bases lay between the germline ends. The germline V gene encodes CDR1 MNHEY and CDR2 SVGAGI.

This clone was seen once. V and J are TRBV9 and TRBJ2-2; the match to TRBD2 covers 8 bases. The CDR3 is 16 amino acids. J gave up 5 bases and V 0 bases, and 6 bases lay outside the gene matches. Germline V lookup: CDR1 SGDLS, CDR2 YYNGEE. The CDR3 DNA follows: TGTGCCAGCAGCGTAGATGGCGGGAGGCGGACCGGGGAGCTGTTTTTT. Its protein product is CASSVDGGRRTGELFF.

The gene calls are TRBV23-1 and TRBJ2-7; 7 positions match TRBD1. TRBV23-1 is reported as an ORF; its role is uncertain. The V gene end was trimmed by 2 bases and the J gene end by 2 bases; junction bases not matched to a gene: 12. The CDR3 is 17 amino acids. The CDR3 spells CASSQASLDRTTYEQYF. The CDR3 DNA reads TGCGCCAGCAGTCAAGCCTCTTTGGACAGGACCACCTACGAGCAGTACTTC.

The rearrangement links TRBV5-1 to TRBJ1-6; TRBD1 matches at 7 bases. CDR1 SGHRS and CDR2 YFSETQ come from the germline V gene. The junction had 16 bases not matched to a gene; V was cut back by 4 bases and J by 0 bases. The CDR3 consists of 20 residues. The CDR3 spells CASSPGPTGQSSSYNSPLHF. In DNA form, the CDR3 reads TGCGCCAGCAGCCCCGGACCCACGGGACAGAGCAGCTCCTATAATTCACCCCTCCACTTT.

The CDR3 spells CASSLNLNRGTREQYF. CDR3 DNA: TGTGCCAGCAGCTTAAATTTAAACCGGGGGACGAGGGAGCAGTACTTC. The chain combines TRBV11-2 with TRBJ2-7; D is possibly TRBD2 (6 bases). V lost 2 bases and J lost 7, with 21 bases in between. Per germline, CDR1 SGHAT and CDR2 FQNNGV. The CDR3 totals 16 residues.

The genes are TRBV11-2 and TRBJ2-7, with D maybe TRBD2 (5 bases). This CDR3 region has 12 residues. Germline CDR1 SGHAT, CDR2 FQNNGV. Trimming stripped 1 base from V and 6 bases from J, with 7 bases between. The CDR3 nucleotides are TGTGCCAGCAGCTTAGGAGGGCTCGAGCAGTACTTC. Translation: CASSLGGLEQYF. Full variable domain (outside the CDR3, taken from reference TRBV11-2 and TRBJ2-7): EAGVAQSPRYKIIEKRQSVAFWCNPISGHATLYWYQQILGQGPKLLIQFQNNGVVDDSQLPKDRFSAERLKGVDSTLKIQPAKLEDSAVYLCASSLGGLEQYFGPGTRLTVT.

The chain has TRBV6-1 and TRBJ2-2; D is ambiguous. This CDR3 has 14 residues. V shed 1 base and J shed 6 bases, with 9 bases lying between them. Germline V gene data show CDR1 as MNHNS and CDR2 as SASEGT. The CDR3 region is CASSEVAVAGELFF. DNA of the CDR3: TGTGCCAGCAGTGAAGTTGCCGTGGCCGGGGAGCTGTTTTTT.

The chain uses TRBV2 and TRBJ1-2, with D hard to call. The germline V and J ends were trimmed by 6 bases and 8 bases, with 19 bases remaining between them. The CDR3 extends over 14 amino acids. Germline CDR1 reads SNHLY; CDR2 reads FYNNEI. This CDR3 is CASSVRRPGIGYTF. The CDR3 coding sequence is TGTGCCAGCAGCGTAAGGCGGCCGGGGATCGGCTACACCTTC.

Only a few counts were recorded for this clone. The chain combines TRBV27 with TRBJ1-1; the match to TRBD1 covers 10 bases. Per germline, CDR1 MNHEY and CDR2 SMNVEV (reference sequence). With V trimmed by 6 bases and J by 1 base, 20 bases remained unmatched. CDR3 length: 20 residues. CDR3 loop: CASSLFPTTAGQGKNTEAFF. The CDR3 region has the DNA TGTGCCAGCAGCCTATTCCCGACCACGGCGGGACAGGGGAAGAACACTGAAGCTTTCTTT.

This clone was seen only a few times. J is TRBJ1-5 and V is TRBV2; 8 nucleotides align to TRBD1. The V segment lost 6 bases and the J segment 4 bases; nucleotides outside the gene matches: 8. The CDR3 spans 15 residues. Germline V gene sequence: CDR1 SNHLY, CDR2 FYNNEI. CDR3 DNA sequence: TGTGCCAGCAGACTAGGACAGGGACTTAATCAGCCCCAGCATTTT. This sequence encodes CASRLGQGLNQPQHF.

J is TRBJ2-5 and V is TRBV5-4; D uncertain. TRBJ2-7 matches the DNA end more closely, so the J call is doubtful. Germline CDR1 SGHNT, CDR2 YYREEE (reference sequence). The CDR3 length is 15 residues. CDR3 nucleotides: TGTGCCAGCAGCTTGAGTGGCATAAGCTCCTACGAGCAGTACTTC. Encoded protein: CASSLSGISSYEQYF.

J is TRBJ1-6 and V is TRBV2; D call uncertain. Per the germline V gene, CDR1 is SNHLY and CDR2 is FYNNEI. CDR3 length: 14 amino acids. Deletions cut 6 bases from V and 7 bases from J, with 13 bases between. DNA for the CDR3: TGTGCCAGCAGCGCGGTGGATCAGAATTCACCCCTCCACTTT. Translation gives CASSAVDQNSPLHF. Full variable domain (remainder filled in from reference TRBV2 and TRBJ1-6): EPEVTQTPSHQVTQMGQEVILRCVPISNHLYFYWYRQILGQKVEFLVSFYNNEISEKSEIFDDQFSVERPDGSNFTLKIRSTKLEDSAMYFCASSAVDQNSPLHFGNGTRLTVT.

This rearrangement joins TRBV4-1 to TRBJ1-3; TRBD2 matches 9 bases. Judging by the DNA end, TRBJ2-2 fits better; the J call may be wrong. This CDR3 comprises 16 residues. The germline V gene encodes CDR1 MGHRA and CDR2 YSYEKL. CDR3 loop: CASSQYAQRGAGELFF. In DNA, the CDR3 is TGCGCCAGCAGCCAATATGCCCAGCGGGGGGCCGGGGAGCTGTTTTTT.

V and J are TRBV30 and TRBJ2-6; a possible D gene is TRBD2 (5 bases). Germline V lookup: CDR1 GTSNPN, CDR2 SVGIG (reference sequence). This CDR3 spans 15 amino acids. V was shortened by 4 bases and J by 4 bases, with 14 bases between the two germline ends. The CDR3 bases are TGTGCCTGGAACCCAAGACGGAGGGGGGCCAACGTCCTGACTTTC. Protein sequence: CAWNPRRRGANVLTF.

This clone was observed once. The chain joins TRBV18 to TRBJ2-7, with 9 bases matching TRBD1. The CDR3 is 14 residues long. Germline loops: CDR1 KGHSH, CDR2 LQKENI. V trimming: 3 bases; J trimming: 3 bases; junction bases outside the gene matches: 3. The CDR3 is CASSPPGQGYEQYF. In nucleotides, the CDR3 is TGTGCCAGCTCACCCCCGGGACAGGGCTACGAGCAGTACTTC.

V usage is TRBV18 and J usage is TRBJ2-5, with D possibly being TRBD1 (5 bases). V lost 1 base and J lost 3, with 12 bases in between. CDR3 length: 15 residues. Germline loops: CDR1 KGHSH, CDR2 LQKENI. DNA for the CDR3: TGTGCCAGCTCACCACAGGGATCCAGGGAAGAGACCCAGTACTTC. Its protein is CASSPQGSREETQYF.

V is TRBV7-6 and J is TRBJ1-3; a possible D gene is TRBD1 (6 bases). CDR1 is SGHVS and CDR2 is FNYEAQ in the germline V gene. V shed 3 bases and J shed 2 bases, with 17 bases lying between them. This CDR3 comprises 17 residues. The CDR3 bases are TGTGCCAGCAGCTTGTTTTGGGGGGGACAAGCTGGAAACACCATATATTTT. It codes for CASSLFWGGQAGNTIYF.

V gene TRBV5-6 combines with J gene TRBJ2-5, with TRBD2 identical over 9 bases. TRBJ2-7 explains the end of the DNA better; the J call may be wrong. From germline, CDR1 is SGHDT and CDR2 YYEEEE. The CDR3 covers 15 residues. CDR3 sequence (DNA): TGTGCCAGCAGCCCAGGTTTAGGACTAGCGAGCGAGCAGTACTTC. Its translation: CASSPGLGLASEQYF.

The chain joins TRBV6-1 to TRBJ2-5, with 11 bases matching TRBD1. Matching the DNA end better, TRBJ2-7 makes the J call doubtful. This CDR3 comprises 13 residues. Germline loops: CDR1 MNHNS, CDR2 SASEGT. In nucleotides, the CDR3 is TGTGCCAGCAGTACCGGGACAGGGGGCGAGCAGTACTTC. Encoded protein: CASSTGTGGEQYF.

This chain joins TRBV28 and TRBJ1-1; D not certain. V gave up 5 bases and J gave up 1 base, with 11 bases separating them. The CDR3 totals 14 residues. Germline V lookup: CDR1 MDHEN, CDR2 SYDVKM. CDR3 protein: CASSIWGPNTEAFF. CDR3 sequence (DNA): TGTGCCAGCAGTATCTGGGGTCCGAACACTGAAGCTTTCTTT.

V gene TRBV7-3 combines with J gene TRBJ2-3; D remains unclear. The germline CDR1 and CDR2 sequences are SGHTA and FQGTGA. This CDR3 comprises 14 residues. V was shortened by 5 bases and J by 6 bases, with 15 bases between the two germline ends. The CDR3, as DNA: TGTGCCAGCAGCCCTGCCGGGTTGGGTGATACGCAGTATTTT. Its translation is CASSPAGLGDTQYF.